These T cell receptor beta chains were read from a single sample in a study of T cell changes during pregnancy in multiple sclerosis. The assay was immunoSEQ multiplex PCR, and TCRdb's table has in-frame clones only and misses some. The data show roughly 67,000 clones, approximately 93% seen once. Specimen: peripheral blood, collected in the second trimester of pregnancy. The receptors come from a female donor with multiple sclerosis, enrolled in a pregnancy study. The CDR3 runs from the conserved cysteine through the conserved F or W. A D gene is named only where the DNA matches it firmly. Only part of the rows carry a size: once, few, many, or a class if the clone is expanded.

j_call clone_size v_call d_call cdr3_aa cdr3_nt
TRBJ1-2 . TRBV6-5 TRBD1 CASRRDSSYGYTF TGTGCCAGCAGGCGGGACAGCTCATATGGCTACACCTTC
TRBJ2-7 . TRBV4-3 TRBD2 CASSQAGTTSYEQYF TGCGCCAGCAGCCAAGCCGGGACTACCTCCTACGAGCAGTACTTC
TRBJ2-1 . TRBV7-3 TRBD2 CASSRSTSGVYNEQFF TGTGCCAGCAGCCGATCTACTAGCGGAGTCTACAATGAGCAGTTCTTC
TRBJ2-7 . TRBV6-5 TRBD1 CASSYSGQGGYEQYF TGTGCCAGCAGTTACTCGGGACAGGGGGGCTACGAGCAGTACTTC
TRBJ2-5 . TRBV6-1 TRBD1 CASSVRGTGRQETQYF TGTGCCAGCAGTGTGAGGGGGACAGGGCGGCAAGAGACCCAGTACTTC
TRBJ2-3 . TRBV7-3 TRBD2 CASSKSGVSTDTQYF TGTGCCAGCAGCAAAAGCGGGGTTAGCACAGATACGCAGTATTTT
TRBJ2-4 . TRBV4-1 . CASSQDVHPEGAKNIQYF TGCGCCAGCAGCCAAGACGTACACCCCGAGGGTGCCAAAAACATTCAGTACTTC
TRBJ1-3 . TRBV9 TRBD1 CASSVEGAPGNTIYF TGTGCCAGCAGCGTAGAGGGGGCGCCTGGAAACACCATATATTTT
TRBJ1-5 . TRBV5-8 TRBD1 CASSPRQGGNQPQHF TGTGCCAGCAGCCCGAGACAGGGGGGCAATCAGCCCCAGCATTTT
TRBJ2-1 . TRBV28 . CASSLIGSYNEQFF TGTGCCAGCAGTTTAATCGGCTCCTACAATGAGCAGTTCTTC
TRBJ1-2 . TRBV27 . CASSLSGGYGYTF TGTGCCAGCAGTTTATCAGGGGGCTATGGCTACACCTTC
TRBJ1-2 . TRBV30 . CAWRAPDRNYGYTF TGTGCCTGGAGAGCCCCAGACAGGAACTATGGCTACACCTTC
TRBJ1-3 . TRBV6-6 TRBD1 CASTTSGGNTIYF TGTGCCAGCACTACCTCAGGGGGGAACACCATATATTTT
TRBJ1-3 . TRBV2 . CASSEMGRGGNTIYF TGTGCCAGCAGTGAGATGGGGCGGGGGGGAAACACCATATATTTT
TRBJ2-7 . TRBV9 . CASSVFAGAYEQYF TGTGCCAGCAGCGTGTTTGCAGGGGCCTACGAGCAGTACTTC
TRBJ2-1 . TRBV7-9 TRBD1 CASIPQNTDREVF TGTGCCAGCATACCCCAGAACACGGACAGGGAAGTCTTC
TRBJ2-1 . TRBV14 . CASSQGWYASTGEQFF TGTGCCAGCAGCCAAGGATGGTACGCTAGCACTGGTGAGCAGTTCTTC
TRBJ1-4 . TRBV18 TRBD1 CASSLPGQGYEKLFF TGTGCCAGCTCACTTCCGGGACAGGGTTATGAAAAACTGTTTTTT
TRBJ1-2 . TRBV5-4 TRBD1 CASSFAGGGYGYTF TGTGCCAGCAGCTTTGCAGGGGGAGGATATGGCTACACCTTC
TRBJ2-7 . TRBV7-9 TRBD1 CASSFNRGPSEQYF TGTGCCAGCAGCTTCAACAGGGGGCCGAGCGAGCAGTACTTC
TRBJ2-2 . TRBV4-2 TRBD2 CASSQDPLRLAGGPTGELFF TGTGCCAGCAGCCAAGACCCCCTTCGACTAGCGGGGGGGCCTACCGGGGAGCTGTTTTTT
TRBJ2-3 . TRBV25-1 TRBD2 CASAPREGLTDTQYF TGTGCCAGCGCCCCCCGGGAGGGCCTTACAGATACGCAGTATTTT
TRBJ1-5 . TRBV2 . CASNLGKGRQPQHF TGTGCCAGCAATTTGGGAAAGGGGCGACAGCCCCAGCATTTT
TRBJ2-1 . TRBV9 . CASSVGQGGEINEQFF TGTGCCAGCAGCGTAGGGCAGGGTGGGGAAATTAATGAGCAGTTCTTC
TRBJ1-2 . TRBV2 TRBD1 CASSDSFGTGLISYTF TGTGCCAGCAGTGACAGTTTTGGGACAGGGTTAATAAGCTACACCTTC
TRBJ1-5 . TRBV29-1 . CSVGAGSNQPQHF TGCAGCGTTGGGGCAGGAAGCAATCAGCCCCAGCATTTT
TRBJ1-2 . TRBV6-1 . CASSEADRTSYGYTF TGTGCCAGCAGTGAAGCGGATCGGACTTCCTATGGCTACACCTTC
TRBJ2-1 . TRBV6-5 . CASSYRTTHNEQFF TGTGCCAGCAGTTACCGGACTACCCACAATGAGCAGTTCTTC
TRBJ2-7 . TRBV11-2 . CASSLGSSIYEQYF TGTGCCAGCAGCTTAGGGAGTTCCATCTACGAGCAGTACTTC
TRBJ1-5 . TRBV9 . CASSRGGGGDQPQHF TGTGCCAGTAGCCGAGGGGGGGGTGGGGATCAGCCCCAGCATTTT
TRBJ2-5 . TRBV29-1 TRBD2 CSGGGQETQYF TGCAGCGGCGGGGGCCAAGAGACCCAGTACTTC
TRBJ1-1 . TRBV6-1 . CATDLWEGDTEAFF TGTGCCACCGACCTTTGGGAGGGTGACACTGAAGCTTTCTTT
TRBJ2-4 . TRBV4-3 . CASSQVAGTAKNIQYF TGCGCCAGCAGCCAAGTGGCAGGAACGGCCAAAAACATTCAGTACTTC
TRBJ1-5 . TRBV6-1 TRBD1 CASSGTGGNQPQHF TGTGCCAGCAGTGGAACAGGGGGCAATCAGCCCCAGCATTTT
TRBJ1-1 few TRBV4-2 . CASSQPGEVEAFF TGTGCCAGCAGCCAACCCGGGGAGGTTGAAGCTTTCTTT
TRBJ2-1 . TRBV7-8 TRBD2 CASSLARTSGTLLQFF TGTGCCAGCAGCTTAGCCAGGACTAGCGGGACGTTGTTGCAGTTCTTC
TRBJ2-5 . TRBV7-8 TRBD1 CASSQIGQGQETQYF TGTGCCAGCAGCCAGATCGGACAGGGTCAAGAGACCCAGTACTTC
TRBJ2-5 . TRBV29-1 . CSVVSLEGTQYF TGCAGCGTTGTGAGCCTAGAAGGGACCCAGTACTTC
TRBJ2-7 . TRBV4-2 TRBD2 CASSQTSGEPYEQYF TGTGCCAGCAGCCAAACTAGCGGCGAACCCTACGAGCAGTACTTC
TRBJ2-3 once TRBV10-3 . CAIRGGEADTQYF TGTGCCATCCGGGGCGGGGAGGCAGATACGCAGTATTTT
TRBJ2-1 . TRBV5-4 TRBD1 CASSFGGQGRGEQFF TGTGCCAGCAGCTTTGGAGGACAGGGGAGGGGTGAGCAGTTCTTC
TRBJ2-7 . TRBV16 . CASSPTFGQGSREQYF TGTGCCAGCAGCCCCACCTTCGGGCAGGGGAGTCGCGAGCAGTACTTC
TRBJ1-1 . TRBV7-3 . CASSLNSGTEAFF TGTGCCAGCAGCTTAAACAGCGGCACTGAAGCTTTCTTT
TRBJ2-7 . TRBV7-6 . CASSQRSSYEQYF TGTGCCAGCAGCCAACGGTCTTCCTACGAGCAGTACTTC
TRBJ2-1 . TRBV10-3 TRBD2 CASTAWTSGNNEQFF TGTGCCAGCACTGCCTGGACTAGCGGGAACAATGAGCAGTTCTTC
TRBJ2-7 . TRBV18 . CASSPDLQETYEQYF TGTGCCAGCTCACCCGACTTACAGGAAACCTACGAGCAGTACTTC
TRBJ1-5 . TRBV11-1 . CASSVSGNQPQHF TGTGCCAGCAGCGTCTCCGGGAATCAGCCCCAGCATTTT
TRBJ2-7 . TRBV5-5 TRBD1 CASSWNRGQGNPYEQYF TGTGCCAGCAGCTGGAATAGGGGACAGGGGAATCCCTACGAGCAGTACTTC
TRBJ2-5 . TRBV5-4 . CASSLSVSSEETQYF TGTGCCAGCAGCTTGAGTGTTTCCAGCGAGGAGACCCAGTACTTC
TRBJ2-3 few TRBV4-2 . CASSILATNTDTQYF TGTGCCAGCAGCATACTAGCAACCAACACAGATACGCAGTATTTT